This TCR beta chain was identified during a study of T cells in Graves' hyperthyroidism and ophthalmopathy. Concerning this clonotype: At one of its ends the junction is not consistent with the germline gene, which may arise from a read error.

RNA transcripts gave rise to amplified TCR beta CDR3 regions. TCR CDR3 underwent first-round RT-PCR with the HTBI primer set. One entry per CDR3 protein, called by TCRdb with MiXCR from the multiplex PCR reads. Of under 300,000 distinct CDR3 sequences in the sample, roughly 15% were seen once. Per the germline V gene, CDR1 is SQVTM and CDR2 is ANQGSEA. This CDR3 comprises 13 residues. The chain joins TRBV29-1 to TRBJ1-6; no firm D call. This TCR was recovered from a woman aged 45-60 years with Graves' hyperthyroidism that later progressed to Graves' ophthalmopathy. The specimen was blood. CDR3 coding DNA: TGCGGCGTTGTTCAGGCAGAGGGTTCACCCCTCCACTTT. Translating it yields CGVVQAEGSPLHF.